Listed below are T cell receptor beta chains from one sample, sequenced in a study of shared clonotypes between healthy human individuals. The table came from immunoSEQ multiplex PCR; TCRdb's copy has only in-frame clones and leaves some out. The sample has some 1,100,000 clones, about four fifths seen once. Sequenced input: memory CD4+ T cells from PBMCs. These receptors originate from a man between 18 and 35 years old in good health. Some clones in this sample may be carry-over from other donors' samples. CDR3s include the opening cysteine and the closing phenylalanine or tryptophan. A D gene is named only where the DNA matches it firmly. Some rows have no size entry. The others give once, few or many, or a class for an expanded clone.

V	J	size	D	CDR3	DNA
TRBV5-6	TRBJ1-2	.	.	CASGVNYGYTF	TGTGCCAGCGGGGTTAACTATGGCTACACCTTC
TRBV5-1	TRBJ2-5	.	.	CASSLALRQMGETQYF	TGCGCCAGCAGCTTGGCCTTGCGGCAAATGGGGGAGACCCAGTACTTC
TRBV28	TRBJ1-5	.	TRBD1	CASSPTTGGVQPQHF	TGTGCCAGCAGTCCCACGACAGGGGGGGTCCAGCCCCAGCATTTT
TRBV25-1	TRBJ2-1	.	.	CASSTSYEQFF	TGTGCCAGCAGTACCTCCTATGAGCAGTTCTTC
TRBV10-3	TRBJ2-7	few	TRBD1	CAISGQGYYEQYF	TGTGCCATCTCGGGACAGGGGTACTACGAGCAGTACTTC
TRBV2	TRBJ2-7	.	TRBD1	CASRGGQGAVEQYF	TGTGCCAGCAGGGGGGGACAGGGAGCAGTGGAGCAGTACTTC
TRBV19	TRBJ1-5	few	TRBD1	CASSIAYYRGGPNQPQHF	TGTGCCAGTAGTATCGCCTATTACAGGGGGGGACCCAATCAGCCCCAGCATTTT
TRBV27	TRBJ1-5	few	TRBD1	CASSSQGRQPQHF	TGTGCCAGCAGTTCACAGGGGCGGCAGCCCCAGCATTTT
TRBV7-2	TRBJ1-1	.	.	CASSLESGRFTEAFF	TGTGCCAGCAGCTTAGAGTCTGGGCGGTTCACTGAAGCTTTCTTT
TRBV28	TRBJ1-3	.	TRBD1	CASNTRTGPIRNTIYF	TGTGCCAGTAATACTCGGACAGGGCCAATAAGAAACACCATATATTTT
TRBV28	TRBJ2-3	.	TRBD2	CASIHRGLVSSTDTQYF	TGTGCCAGCATTCACCGAGGACTAGTCTCTAGCACAGATACGCAGTATTTT
TRBV30	TRBJ1-2	.	TRBD1	CAWSAGQGVLGYTF	TGTGCCTGGAGTGCGGGACAGGGGGTGCTCGGCTACACCTTC
TRBV5-1	TRBJ2-7	.	TRBD1	CASSLGRTGFYEQYF	TGCGCCAGCAGCTTGGGGAGGACAGGGTTCTACGAGCAGTACTTC
TRBV28	TRBJ1-1	.	.	CASTPPGRMNTEAFF	TGTGCCAGCACCCCCCCGGGACGGATGAACACTGAAGCTTTCTTT
TRBV5-1	TRBJ1-5	.	.	CASSPNVGQPQHF	TGCGCCAGCAGCCCCAACGTGGGACAGCCCCAGCATTTT
TRBV28	TRBJ1-2	.	.	CASSLLNFQGGGYTF	TGTGCCAGCAGTTTATTGAACTTTCAGGGAGGAGGCTACACCTTC
TRBV29-1	TRBJ2-3	few	.	CSVEETGHGADTQYF	TGCAGCGTTGAAGAAACGGGGCACGGGGCAGATACGCAGTATTTT
TRBV18	TRBJ2-3	once	.	CASSPEQGSTDTQYF	TGTGCCAGCTCACCGGAACAGGGCAGCACAGATACGCAGTATTTT
TRBV18	TRBJ2-7	once	TRBD2	CASSPSGEAYEQYF	TGTGCCAGCTCACCAAGCGGGGAAGCCTACGAGCAGTACTTC